A selection of T cell receptor beta chains follows, all from one sample in a study of T cells in narcolepsy. Here immunoSEQ multiplex PCR was the method, and the copy in TCRdb shows in-frame clones only, minus some. Of fewer than 35,000 clones listed, 75% to 90% are singletons. The material sequenced was CD45RA- memory CD4+ T cells from PBMCs. The receptors stem from a human donor with narcolepsy. CDR3s leave out the opening cysteine and the closing phenylalanine or tryptophan. The D gene is left open where the match is weak.

j_call,d_call,v_call,cdr3_aa
TRBJ1-5,NA,TRBV27,ASSVLGGYQPQH
TRBJ2-3,NA,TRBV14,ASSQDVGPLRTDTQY
TRBJ2-3,TRBD2,TRBV9,ASSRMTSGSTDTQY
TRBJ1-4,TRBD1,TRBV25-1,ASSARQGYWSNEKLF
TRBJ1-2,NA,TRBV6-1,ASNLDSYGYT
TRBJ1-1,NA,TRBV28,ASSADGFLMNTEAF
TRBJ2-5,TRBD2,TRBV12-5,ASSRGGTQETQY
TRBJ2-5,TRBD1,TRBV7-3,ASSLGTGQETQY
TRBJ1-5,TRBD1,TRBV2,ASSLNRGSNQPQH
NA,NA,TRBV25-1,ASSRTDNYEQY
TRBJ2-1,NA,TRBV2,ASSDRLAHYNEQF
TRBJ2-5,TRBD1,TRBV7-6,ASSLVGTGVGETQY
TRBJ1-1,TRBD1,TRBV11-2,ASSITGTAFEAF
TRBJ1-1,NA,TRBV5-8,ASSLRATEAF
TRBJ2-7,NA,TRBV6-5,ASSYPMGEQY
TRBJ2-1,NA,TRBV7-9,ASSITGVYNEQF
TRBJ2-1,NA,TRBV10-1,ASSDSYNEQF
TRBJ1-2,TRBD1,TRBV5-4,ASTGPPRGQGAGGYT
TRBJ2-5,TRBD1,TRBV18,ASSPRSGTGGRETQY
TRBJ1-2,NA,TRBV7-2,ASSLGGGNGYT
TRBJ1-4,NA,TRBV6-5,ASGFRDNEKLF
TRBJ1-4,NA,TRBV11-2,ASSLVPQRREKLF
TRBJ2-7,TRBD2,TRBV7-9,ASSGSGFLPYEQY
TRBJ2-3,TRBD1,TRBV6-5,ASSYMGQGADTQY
TRBJ2-4,TRBD1,TRBV5-1,ASSLDRGAKNIQY
TRBJ2-2,TRBD2,TRBV9,ASSVGLAGANTGELF
TRBJ2-1,TRBD1,TRBV9,ASSVGTQGAYNEQF
TRBJ1-4,TRBD1,TRBV7-9,ASSSNMGQGGEKLF
TRBJ1-6,TRBD1,TRBV30,AWSSKGAGSPLH
TRBJ1-1,NA,TRBV5-1,ASRRNTEAF
TRBJ1-2,TRBD1,TRBV11-2,ASSLVGTGNSGGYT
TRBJ1-5,NA,TRBV2,ASKAGLVNQPQH
TRBJ2-7,TRBD1,TRBV5-1,ASSLGPGQGLGEQY
TRBJ1-1,NA,TRBV11-2,ASSQDGNTEAF
TRBJ1-2,NA,TRBV27,ASSCRVEDGYT
TRBJ2-3,NA,TRBV4-3,ASSQNTGSQDTQY
TRBJ1-1,NA,TRBV6-5,ASSYSSRVGGEAF
TRBJ2-3,NA,TRBV11-2,ASSLALRVVSSDTQY
TRBJ1-3,NA,TRBV7-8,ASSSDATANTIY
TRBJ2-7,NA,TRBV4-2,ASSQDSPRGRDARPYEQY
TRBJ2-3,NA,TRBV11-1,ASSSKLSQDTQY
TRBJ1-5,TRBD1,TRBV10-3,AISPGQGVQPQH
TRBJ1-2,NA,TRBV5-4,ASSLSGITYGYT